Listed here are 29 T cell receptor beta chains from one sample, sequenced in a study of OX40 agonist ivuxolimab in advanced cancers. The protocol was immunoSEQ multiplex PCR, while the TCRdb copy is restricted to in-frame clones and leaves out a portion. Of roughly 63,000 clones in the sample, roughly 86% were seen once. The source material was CD4+ or CD8+ T cells sorted from blood, sampled in a trial of the OX40 agonist ivuxolimab. The source of these receptors is an adult with an advanced solid tumor such as melanoma, head and neck, liver or kidney cancer.

The rearrangement links TRBV18 to TRBJ1-2, with D maybe TRBD1 (5 bases). V shed 3 bases and J shed 3 bases, with 8 bases lying between them. Germline V CDR1 and CDR2: KGHSH, LQKENI. The CDR3 has 13 amino acids. The CDR3 DNA reads TGTGCCAGCTCACCCGGGACCGACTATGGCTACACCTTC. The encoded protein is CASSPGTDYGYTF.

The V gene is TRBV5-6, the J gene TRBJ1-5; 7 nucleotides align to TRBD1. With 2 bases clipped from V and 1 base from J, the junction kept 6 bases outside the gene matches. The CDR3 runs 16 residues. Germline CDR1 reads SGHDT; CDR2 reads YYEEEE. CDR3 loop: CASSFRQGGSNQPQHF. CDR3 sequence (DNA): TGTGCCAGCAGCTTTCGGCAGGGGGGAAGCAATCAGCCCCAGCATTTT.

The chain links TRBV21-1 to TRBJ1-2; the table names TRBD1, a call not compared with the DNA. TRBV21-1 is deemed a pseudogene. This CDR3 region has 14 residues. The CDR3, as DNA: TGTGCCAGCAGGAAGGGAGCCAGGGGGGATGGCTACACCTTC. Amino acids: CASRKGARGDGYTF.

The rearrangement links TRBV4-1 to TRBJ2-5; D remains unclear. V lost 4 bases to trimming and J lost 5 bases, with 20 bases between them. Germline CDR1 MGHRA, CDR2 YSYEKL. The CDR3 has 16 residues. Here the CDR3 reads CASSPSEAVGFETQYF. CDR3 bases: TGCGCCAGCAGCCCAAGTGAAGCAGTTGGGTTTGAGACCCAGTACTTC.

This chain joins TRBV7-2 and TRBJ1-5; D not resolved. This CDR3 has 16 residues. The V and J ends lost 4 bases and 0 bases respectively, with 13 bases between them. Germline assignment: CDR1 SGHTA and CDR2 FQGNSA. In nucleotides, the CDR3 is TGTGCCAGCAGCTCGGGCCCAGCAGGTAGCAATCAGCCCCAGCATTTT. Its protein is CASSSGPAGSNQPQHF.

The V and J genes are TRBV5-1 and TRBJ2-7; 11 bases are a match to TRBD1. From germline, CDR1 is SGHRS and CDR2 YFSETQ. The J segment lost 3 bases and the V segment lost 0 bases, leaving 8 bases of the junction unmatched. This CDR3 is built from 17 residues. The CDR3 DNA reads TGCGCCAGCAGCTTGGGGGGCCGGGACAGGGGGGACTACGAGCAGTACTTC. Protein product: CASSLGGRDRGDYEQYF.

The chain is built from TRBV15 and TRBJ2-5; D may correspond to TRBD1 or TRBD2 (6 bases each). The germline CDR1 and CDR2 sequences are LNHNV and YYDKDF (reference sequence). The CDR3 is made up of 14 amino acids. Between the trimmed V and J ends, which lost 6 bases and 2 bases, there was a span of 13 bases. CDR3 protein: CATSRGQGQETQYF. CDR3 sequence (DNA): TGTGCCACCAGTCGGGGGCAGGGTCAAGAGACCCAGTACTTC.

The V gene is TRBV5-1, the J gene TRBJ2-1; 11 positions agree with TRBD2. The CDR3 extends over 14 amino acids. V trimming: 2 bases; J trimming: 9 bases; junction bases outside the gene matches: 4. Germline assignment: CDR1 SGHRS and CDR2 YFSETQ. CDR3 loop: CASSLMTSGVEQFF. CDR3 coding DNA: TGCGCCAGCAGCTTAATGACTAGCGGGGTTGAGCAGTTCTTC.

V is TRBV9 and J is TRBJ2-7, with no clear D. Germline CDR1 SGDLS, CDR2 YYNGEE. The CDR3 is 14 residues long. V was shortened by 5 bases and J by 2 bases, with 14 bases between the two germline ends. The CDR3 spells CASSRAPATYEQYF. The CDR3 DNA reads as TGTGCCAGCAGTAGAGCGCCCGCAACCTACGAGCAGTACTTC.

The CDR3 region is CASSIRARLLAGELFF. DNA of the CDR3: TGTGCCAGCAGTATCCGCGCGCGACTTCTTGCCGGGGAGCTGTTTTTT. The chain combines TRBV28 with TRBJ2-2; D not resolved. This CDR3 is built from 16 residues. Germline CDR1 and CDR2: MDHEN and SYDVKM. Trimming stripped 5 bases from V and 6 bases from J, with 19 bases between.

The rearrangement links TRBV5-4 to TRBJ1-1; the D is unclear. The germline gives CDR1 SGHNT, CDR2 YYREEE (reference sequence). There are 14 residues in the CDR3. V was cut by 3 bases and J by 8 bases, with 17 bases left in between. Written as DNA, the CDR3 is TGTGCCAGCAGCTCAAAAGACGGTAGAGCCGAAGCTTTCTTT. Residues: CASSSKDGRAEAFF.

The chain has TRBV28 and TRBJ1-5; D ambiguous. Germline V gene lookup returns CDR1 MDHEN and CDR2 SYDVKM. Trimming took 2 bases from V and 7 from J, leaving 12 bases between them. The CDR3 extends over 14 amino acids. CDR3 sequence: CASSLGAGEQPQHF. In DNA form, the CDR3 reads TGTGCCAGCAGTTTAGGAGCGGGCGAGCAGCCCCAGCATTTT.

This chain uses TRBV6-1 with TRBJ2-6; D remains unclear. This CDR3 has 14 amino acids. CDR1 is MNHNS, CDR2 SASEGT, per germline. Trimming shortened V by 2 bases and J by 1 base, and 3 bases separated the two germline ends. The CDR3 sequence: CASSEMSGANVLTF. Here the CDR3 DNA reads TGTGCCAGCAGTGAAATGTCTGGGGCCAACGTCCTGACTTTC.

The gene calls are TRBV27 and TRBJ2-4, with D possibly being TRBD2 (5 bases). The germline V gene encodes CDR1 MNHEY and CDR2 SMNVEV (reference sequence). The germline V and J ends were trimmed by 7 bases and 6 bases, with 16 bases remaining between them. The CDR3 has 14 amino acids. The CDR3 region has the DNA TGTGCCAGCATCCGGAGCGGACCGAGAAACATTCAGTACTTC. This translates into CASIRSGPRNIQYF.

The rearrangement links TRBV5-6 to TRBJ2-5; D not resolved. V lost 2 bases to trimming and J lost 3 bases, with 8 bases between them. The CDR3 extends over 13 amino acids. The germline gives CDR1 SGHDT, CDR2 YYEEEE. In DNA, the CDR3 is TGTGCCAGCAGCTTAGGCGTGAAAGAGACCCAGTACTTC. As protein: CASSLGVKETQYF.

Of note for this clone: The junction shows a germline mismatch at one end, possibly a read error. The J gene is TRBJ2-1, the V gene TRBV2, with D maybe TRBD2 (5 bases). The CDR3 covers 11 residues. Germline loops: CDR1 SNHLY, CDR2 FYNNEI. CDR3 loop: CASREEALRVF. The CDR3 DNA is TGTGCCAGCAGAGAGGAGGCACTTAGGGTCTTC.

The rearrangement uses TRBV20-1 and TRBJ1-6; D not certain. Germline loops: CDR1 DFQATT, CDR2 SNEGSKA (reference sequence). The CDR3 loop spans 11 amino acids. Between the trimmed V and J ends, which lost 0 bases and 7 bases, there was a span of 1 base. CDR3 sequence (DNA): TGCAGTGCTAGAGAGAATTCACCCCTCCACTTT. Translating gives CSARENSPLHF.

The V gene is TRBV18, the J gene TRBJ1-1; tentative D call: TRBD1 (6 bases). From germline, CDR1 is KGHSH and CDR2 LQKENI. The germline V and J ends were trimmed by 8 bases and 1 base, with 11 bases remaining between them. CDR3 length: 13 residues. DNA of the CDR3: TGTGCCAGCGCTACACAGGGGAACACTGAAGCTTTCTTT. Its translation is CASATQGNTEAFF.

This clone was found once. V gene TRBV20-1 combines with J gene TRBJ2-3, with D unclear. The ends were cut back, 3 bases at V and 4 bases at J, with 5 bases in the middle. There are 11 residues in the CDR3. Germline-derived CDR1 and CDR2 are DFQATT and SNEGSKA (reference sequence). CDR3: CSARRSDTQYF. CDR3 nucleotide sequence: TGCAGTGCTAGGAGATCAGATACGCAGTATTTT.

V gene TRBV7-2 combines with J gene TRBJ2-2, with 10 bases lining up with TRBD2. V lost 5 bases, J lost 4 bases, and 7 bases stayed unmatched. Germline V gene sequence: CDR1 SGHTA, CDR2 FQGNSA. The CDR3 is 16 residues long. As DNA, the CDR3 is TGTGCCAGCAGCACACGTACTAGCGGGGTCACCGGGGAGCTGTTTTTT. This gives the protein CASSTRTSGVTGELFF.

The chain recombines TRBV6-5 with TRBJ1-3; 9 bases map to TRBD1. This CDR3 has 14 residues. Trimming at V came to 7 bases and at J to 4 bases, leaving 5 bases not matched to a gene. In germline, CDR1 is MNHEY, CDR2 SVGAGI. CDR3 in amino acids: CASTPDRGGNTIYF. DNA for the CDR3: TGTGCCAGCACCCCGGACAGGGGAGGAAACACCATATATTTT.

The chain uses TRBV5-6 and TRBJ2-1; D is uncertain. The germline gives CDR1 SGHDT, CDR2 YYEEEE. The germline V and J ends were trimmed by 2 bases and 3 bases, with 12 bases remaining between them. The CDR3 has 15 amino acids. The CDR3 region is CASSLERSLYNEQFF. The CDR3 DNA is TGTGCCAGCAGCTTAGAGCGCAGTCTCTACAATGAGCAGTTCTTC.

This chain uses TRBV10-1 with TRBJ2-1; D not certain. CDR1 WNHNN and CDR2 SYGVQD come from the germline V gene (reference sequence). There are 17 residues in the CDR3. Trimming took off 0 bases at V and 0 bases at J, with 12 bases between the two ends. The CDR3 here is CASSESGILSSYNEQFF. The CDR3 DNA is TGCGCCAGCAGTGAGTCGGGAATCCTTAGCTCCTACAATGAGCAGTTCTTC.

This chain joins TRBV27 and TRBJ1-2; D not resolved. CDR1 is MNHEY, CDR2 SMNVEV, per germline (reference sequence). There are 15 residues in the CDR3. Deletions cut 2 bases from V and 2 bases from J, with 12 bases between. CDR3 coding DNA: TGTGCCAGCAGTTTAAACCTCTACTCCAACTATGGCTACACCTTC. Translated, it gives CASSLNLYSNYGYTF.

The chain is built from TRBV2 and TRBJ1-5; 8 bases line up with TRBD1. The J segment lost 5 bases and the V segment lost 10 bases, leaving 7 bases of the junction unmatched. CDR1 SNHLY and CDR2 FYNNEI come from the germline V gene. The CDR3 length is 13 residues. This CDR3 is CATKDREDQPQHF. The CDR3 coding sequence is TGTGCCACCAAGGACAGGGAAGATCAGCCCCAGCATTTT.

This sequence joins TRBV12-5 and TRBJ2-1; D ambiguous. Between the trimmed V and J ends, which lost 1 base and 4 bases, there was a span of 14 bases. Germline V CDR1 and CDR2: LGHNT, FRNRAP. CDR3 length: 16 residues. The DNA for the CDR3 is TGTGCTAGTGGTTTGGACTACGACCCGACTTACAATGAGCAGTTCTTC. Translation gives CASGLDYDPTYNEQFF. Filled out from reference TRBV12-5 and TRBJ2-1, the complete variable domain reads DARVTQTPRHKVTEMGQEVTMRCQPILGHNTVFWYRQTMMQGLELLAYFRNRAPLDDSGMPKDRFSAEMPDATLATLKIQPSEPRDSAVYFCASGLDYDPTYNEQFFGPGTRLTVL.

This chain links TRBV6-5 with TRBJ1-2, with 7 nucleotides matching TRBD1. This CDR3 contains 15 residues. CDR1 MNHEY and CDR2 SVGAGI come from the germline V gene. V lost 6 bases and J lost 4; bases outside the gene matches: 11. The CDR3: CASSRQGSGAYGYTF. CDR3 bases: TGTGCCAGCAGCCGACAGGGCTCAGGCGCCTATGGCTACACCTTC.

The rearrangement joins TRBV19 to TRBJ2-5; 8 bases are a match to TRBD2. The J call may be mistaken, given a closer DNA end match to TRBJ2-7. The CDR3 is 15 residues long. CDR1 and CDR2 (germline): LNHDA, SQIVND (reference sequence). The CDR3 DNA reads TGTGCCAGCAAAATGCGGGGGGCAAAATCCTACGAGCAGTACTTC. It specifies CASKMRGAKSYEQYF.

V and J are TRBV5-1 and TRBJ2-1; no clear D. This CDR3 is built from 13 residues. CDR1 SGHRS and CDR2 YFSETQ come from the germline V gene. Trimming stripped 0 bases from V and 2 bases from J, with 3 bases between. The CDR3 reads CASSLVAYNEQFF. The CDR3 DNA reads TGCGCCAGCAGCTTGGTGGCCTACAATGAGCAGTTCTTC.